This entry lists 16 T cell receptor beta chains sequenced from one sample in a study of T cell changes during pregnancy in multiple sclerosis. Here immunoSEQ multiplex PCR was the method, and the copy in TCRdb shows in-frame clones only, minus some. The table lists around 26,000 clones, around nine tenths of them singletons. The sample here was CD4+ T cells from peripheral blood mononuclear cells, taken in the first trimester of pregnancy. Receptor source: a female donor in good health, enrolled as a control in a pregnancy study.

This clone was recorded once. The rearrangement links TRBV30 to TRBJ1-1, with TRBD1 matching over 7 bases. The CDR3 contains 12 residues. CDR1 and CDR2 from the germline V gene are GTSNPN and SVGIG (reference sequence). J was trimmed by 6 bases and V by 5 bases; bases with no gene match: 6. The DNA for the CDR3 is TGTGCCTGGTCCCGAGGGGGCCCTGAAGCTTTCTTT. It specifies CAWSRGGPEAFF.

This clone has only one observation. The chain is built from TRBV9 and TRBJ1-6; 10 bases map to TRBD1. Trimming at V came to 4 bases and at J to 10 bases, leaving 11 bases not matched to a gene. Germline V CDR1 and CDR2: SGDLS, YYNGEE. The CDR3 is 16 residues long. The CDR3 DNA follows: TGTGCCAGCAGCACAACCGGGACAGGGGCAGGCTCACCCCTCCACTTT. Translated, it gives CASSTTGTGAGSPLHF.

The chain employs TRBV6-6 and TRBJ2-1; TRBD1 agrees at 7 bases. CDR3 length: 14 residues. Germline V gene data show CDR1 as MNHNY and CDR2 as SVGAGI (reference sequence). V was clipped by 8 bases and J by 3 bases; unmatched bases: 7. CDR3 nucleotides: TGTGCCAGCTACCAGGGGGTTAACTACAATGAGCAGTTCTTC. It yields the protein CASYQGVNYNEQFF.

The rearrangement uses TRBV19 and TRBJ1-5, with TRBD1 matching 7 bases. Germline loops: CDR1 LNHDA, CDR2 SQIVND (reference sequence). The CDR3 runs 15 residues. J was trimmed by 5 bases and V by 6 bases; bases with no gene match: 10. The CDR3 DNA sequence: TGTGCCAGTAGCAGGACAGGAACCTCGGATCAGCCCCAGCATTTT. The encoded protein is CASSRTGTSDQPQHF. Filled out from reference TRBV19 and TRBJ1-5, the complete variable domain reads DGGITQSPKYLFRKEGQNVTLSCEQNLNHDAMYWYRQDPGQGLRLIYYSQIVNDFQKGDIAEGYSVSREKKESFPLTVTSAQKNPTAFYLCASSRTGTSDQPQHFGDGTRLSIL.

The gene calls are TRBV19 and TRBJ2-2; D gene unclear. CDR1 is LNHDA, CDR2 SQIVND, per germline (reference sequence). The CDR3 runs 15 residues. V gave up 6 bases and J gave up 2 bases, with 13 bases separating them. In nucleotides, the CDR3 is TGTGCCAGTAGGGGTGCGGCGGTAAACACCGGGGAGCTGTTTTTT. The encoded protein is CASRGAAVNTGELFF.

The V gene is TRBV2, the J gene TRBJ2-5; D uncertain. Germline lookup yields CDR1 SNHLY and CDR2 FYNNEI. The V end was cut by 7 bases, the J end by 5 bases, with 8 bases between. The CDR3 sequence is 11 residues long. CDR3 in amino acids: CASTIRETQYF. The CDR3 coding sequence is TGTGCCAGCACTATTCGGGAGACCCAGTACTTC.

V is TRBV10-3 and J is TRBJ1-2, with a possible D match to TRBD1 (5 bases). Trimming pared 3 bases from V and 4 bases from J, leaving 12 bases between. Germline values: CDR1 ENHRY, CDR2 SYGVKD. This CDR3 comprises 14 residues. DNA of the CDR3: TGTGCCATCAGTGAAAACAAGCAGGGCTATGGCTACACCTTC. Protein product: CAISENKQGYGYTF.

This chain connects TRBV7-2 to TRBJ2-3; the D is unclear. The V and J ends lost 0 bases and 4 bases respectively, with 5 bases between them. The CDR3 is 13 amino acids. Germline CDR1 and CDR2: SGHTA and FQGNSA. For the CDR3, the DNA is TGTGCCAGCAGCTTAGCGGGCCCAGATACGCAGTATTTT. This sequence encodes CASSLAGPDTQYF.

This clone has a single count. The rearrangement joins TRBV10-3 to TRBJ2-5; 8 positions match TRBD2. Per the germline V gene, CDR1 is ENHRY and CDR2 is SYGVKD. J lost 4 bases, V lost 5 bases, and 6 bases had no gene match. The CDR3 contains 14 residues. The CDR3 DNA reads TGTGCCATCAGTAGCGGGAGTTCGGGAGAGACCCAGTACTTC. As protein: CAISSGSSGETQYF.

The V and J genes are TRBV27 and TRBJ2-1, with 9 bases fitting TRBD2. This CDR3 region has 15 residues. Germline assignment: CDR1 MNHEY and CDR2 SMNVEV (reference sequence). The junction had 13 bases not matched to a gene; V was cut back by 8 bases and J by 8 bases. The DNA for the CDR3 is TGTGCCAGCCCAAGGCCCAGCGGGGGGCACTATGAGCAGTTCTTC. It is translated as CASPRPSGGHYEQFF.

In this sample, this clone turned up once. The chain is built from TRBV5-4 and TRBJ1-1, with D uncertain. The CDR3 loop spans 14 amino acids. Trimming removed 3 bases at V and 6 bases at J, with 15 bases between. Germline V gene sequence: CDR1 SGHNT, CDR2 YYREEE (reference sequence). CDR3 nucleotide sequence: TGTGCCAGCAGCTGGTTCGAGGTCCCAGCTGAAGCTTTCTTT. Translation: CASSWFEVPAEAFF.

The chain has TRBV25-1 and TRBJ1-4; D gene ambiguous. Trimming stripped 5 bases from V and 8 bases from J, with 18 bases between. CDR3 length equals 15 residues. The germline CDR1 and CDR2 sequences are MGHDK and SYGVNS. Here the CDR3 reads CASSLTQPRGEKLFF. DNA for the CDR3: TGTGCCAGCAGTTTAACCCAGCCTCGAGGCGAAAAACTGTTTTTT. The whole variable domain, filled in from reference TRBV25-1 and TRBJ1-4, reads EADIYQTPRYLVIGTGKKITLECSQTMGHDKMYWYQQDPGMELHLIHYSYGVNSTEKGDLSSESTVSRIRTEHFPLTLESARPSHTSQYLCASSLTQPRGEKLFFGSGTQLSVL.

This rearrangement joins TRBV5-1 to TRBJ1-1; D uncertain. The CDR3 loop spans 14 amino acids. The V gene lost 0 bases and the J gene lost 8 bases, with 14 bases spanning the gap. Looked up from germline, CDR1 is SGHRS and CDR2 is YFSETQ. CDR3 nucleotides: TGCGCCAGCAGCTTGGGCTCTCTCGAGAAGGAAGCTTTCTTT. This gives the protein CASSLGSLEKEAFF.

This chain uses TRBV11-2 with TRBJ2-5; D is unresolved. The V gene lost 1 base and the J gene lost 2 bases, with 8 bases spanning the gap. The germline V gene has CDR1 SGHAT and CDR2 FQNNGV. The CDR3 has 14 amino acids. As DNA, the CDR3 is TGTGCCAGCAGCTTAGGAGGATCACAAGAGACCCAGTACTTC. It yields the protein CASSLGGSQETQYF.

V is TRBV5-1 and J is TRBJ2-3, with D maybe TRBD2 (5 bases). Germline V gene data show CDR1 as SGHRS and CDR2 as YFSETQ. The CDR3 covers 14 residues. The germline V and J ends were trimmed by 0 bases and 2 bases, with 7 bases remaining between them. CDR3 amino acids: CASSLGGYTDTQYF. Written as DNA, the CDR3 is TGCGCCAGCAGCTTGGGCGGGTACACAGATACGCAGTATTTT.

The V call is TRBV5-4, the J call TRBJ1-4, with unresolved D. The CDR3 is made up of 14 amino acids. Trimming cost V 0 bases and J 2 bases, with 5 bases left between them. CDR1 is SGHNT, CDR2 YYREEE, per germline (reference sequence). The CDR3 DNA sequence: TGTGCCAGCAGCTTGGACAGCACTAATGAAAAACTGTTTTTT. It is translated as CASSLDSTNEKLFF.